This T cell receptor (beta chain) came from a study of T cell changes during pregnancy in multiple sclerosis. Sequencing was performed with immunoSEQ multiplex PCR; in TCRdb, only in-frame clones are kept and a portion is missing. The sample comprises approximately 40,000 clones, around nine tenths of which are singletons, and roughly 0.7% rests with the top ten. The origin of this receptor is a female donor with multiple sclerosis, enrolled in a pregnancy study. The sequencing here drew on CD4+ T cells from peripheral blood mononuclear cells, taken before pregnancy.

The chain's CDR3 is CASSLDRAHEQYF. CDR3 DNA sequence: TGTGCCAGCAGCTTAGACAGGGCACACGAGCAGTACTTC. This chain connects TRBV7-8 to TRBJ2-7; maybe TRBD1 (6 bases). The CDR3 is 13 amino acids. V shed 1 base and J shed 5 bases, with 9 bases lying between them. Per the germline V gene, CDR1 is SGHVS and CDR2 is FQNEAQ.